These T cell receptor beta chains were read from a single sample in a study of T cell responses to AZD1222 COVID-19 vaccine. The protocol was immunoSEQ multiplex PCR, while the TCRdb copy is restricted to in-frame clones and leaves out a portion. Of about 190,000 clones listed, about 92% are singletons. Here the sequenced sample was peripheral blood, taken 28 days after the second dose of the MenACWY control vaccine. The receptors shown here come from an adult who received the MenACWY meningococcal vaccine as a control. Each CDR3 is given with its conserved first and last residue. The D gene is left open where the match is weak. Clone size is stated in some rows and not others, as once, few, many or a class when expanded.

>TRBJ1-2|NA|TRBD1|TRBV29-1
CSVNGQGWVHGYTF
TGCAGCGTTAACGGACAGGGCTGGGTGCATGGCTACACCTTC
>TRBJ1-1|NA|NA|TRBV4-3
CASRETDGEAFF
TGCGCCAGCAGGGAAACGGACGGTGAAGCTTTCTTT
>TRBJ1-4|NA|NA|TRBV4-3
CASSQEMAATNEKLFF
TGCGCCAGCAGCCAAGAAATGGCAGCAACTAATGAAAAACTGTTTTTT
>TRBJ2-5|NA|TRBD1|TRBV24-1
CATSLGQGAETQYF
TGTGCCACCAGTCTAGGACAGGGCGCAGAGACCCAGTACTTC
>TRBJ2-1|once|NA|TRBV5-6
CASSGHNEQFF
TGTGCCAGCAGCGGACATAATGAGCAGTTCTTC
>TRBJ2-5|NA|NA|TRBV7-8
CASSLWRDSTGETQYF
TGTGCCAGCAGCTTATGGCGGGACAGCACGGGGGAGACCCAGTACTTC
>TRBJ1-3|NA|NA|TRBV28
CASTSSGHRSGNTIYF
TGTGCCAGCACCTCCTCCGGACACCGATCTGGAAACACCATATATTTT
>TRBJ2-3|once|TRBD2|TRBV24-1
CATMREGVDTQYF
TGTGCCACCATGCGGGAGGGGGTAGATACGCAGTATTTT
>TRBJ2-7|NA|NA|TRBV11-2
CASSLGTGFGQYF
TGTGCCAGCAGCTTAGGTACTGGGTTTGGGCAGTACTTC
>TRBJ2-2|NA|TRBD2|TRBV18
CASSSERELATGELFF
TGTGCCAGCTCATCGGAGCGGGAGCTCGCCACCGGGGAGCTGTTTTTT
>TRBJ1-4|NA|NA|TRBV7-9
CASSLGANNEKLFF
TGTGCCAGCAGCTTAGGCGCCAACAATGAAAAACTGTTTTTT
>TRBJ2-7|once|TRBD2|TRBV9
CASSLSGVKNEQYF
TGTGCCAGCAGCCTTAGCGGGGTCAAGAACGAGCAGTACTTC
>TRBJ2-1|once|NA|TRBV11-1
CASSLTTEQFF
TGTGCCAGCAGCTTAACGACGGAGCAGTTCTTC
>TRBJ2-1|NA|TRBD1|TRBV7-3
CASSSEGGAYNEQFF
TGTGCCAGCAGCTCCGAAGGGGGCGCCTACAATGAGCAGTTCTTC
>TRBJ2-4|NA|NA|TRBV6-1
CASSEVINREPRNIQYF
TGTGCCAGCAGTGAAGTTATAAACCGGGAACCTAGGAACATTCAGTACTTC
>TRBJ1-1|NA|NA|TRBV6-5
CASTPRTGRLAFF
TGTGCCAGCACCCCACGGACCGGGAGGTTGGCTTTCTTT
>TRBJ1-1|NA|NA|TRBV5-1
CASSWQGGGETEAFF
TGCGCCAGCAGCTGGCAGGGCGGAGGTGAGACTGAAGCTTTCTTT
>TRBJ1-1|NA|NA|TRBV3-1/TRBV3-2
CASSQGLLGGTEAFF
TGTGCCAGCAGCCAAGGCTTGTTGGGAGGCACTGAAGCTTTCTTT
>TRBJ1-5|NA|NA|TRBV11-2
CASSLVGGTAQPQHF
TGTGCCAGCAGCTTAGTAGGGGGGACCGCTCAGCCCCAGCATTTT
>TRBJ2-1|NA|TRBD2|TRBV27
CASTLGLAGGQFPYNEQFF
TGTGCCAGCACCCTTGGACTAGCGGGAGGGCAATTTCCATACAATGAGCAGTTCTTC
>TRBJ2-5|once|NA|TRBV7-9
CASRKGGASGTGTQYF
TGTGCCAGCAGGAAGGGCGGGGCTAGCGGGACAGGGACCCAGTACTTC
>TRBJ2-3|NA|NA|TRBV7-8
CASSAEGGYTDTQYF
TGTGCCAGCAGCGCGGAAGGGGGTTACACAGATACGCAGTATTTT
>TRBJ2-2|NA|NA|TRBV5-5
CASSPGWTGAGELFF
TGTGCCAGCAGTCCGGGCTGGACGGGGGCCGGGGAGCTGTTTTTT
>TRBJ1-1|NA|NA|TRBV30
CAWISHEAFF
TGTGCCTGGATTTCACATGAAGCTTTCTTT
>TRBJ2-3|NA|NA|TRBV24-1
CATSKPGAGTDTQYF
TGTGCCACCAGTAAACCAGGGGCCGGCACAGATACGCAGTATTTT
>TRBJ1-1|NA|NA|TRBV7-2
CASSSYLLTEAFF
TGTGCCAGCAGCTCGTATCTGCTCACTGAAGCTTTCTTT
>TRBJ1-1|NA|NA|TRBV21-1
CASSPRDRVLYEAFF
TGTGCCAGCAGCCCCCGGGACAGGGTTTTATATGAAGCTTTCTTT
>TRBJ1-5|NA|NA|TRBV19
CASSIDGSNQPQHF
TGTGCCAGTAGTATAGACGGTAGCAATCAGCCCCAGCATTTT
>TRBJ2-3|once|NA|TRBV5-1
CASSFLREGTDTQYF
TGCGCCAGCAGCTTTCTGAGGGAGGGCACAGATACGCAGTATTTT
>TRBJ2-5|once|NA|TRBV19
CASSPLGGTTQYF
TGTGCCAGTAGTCCCTTAGGGGGGACAACCCAGTACTTC
>TRBJ2-5|NA|NA|TRBV9
CASSVVGNREETQYF
TGTGCCAGCAGCGTAGTGGGAAACCGGGAAGAGACCCAGTACTTC
>TRBJ1-1|NA|NA|TRBV5-1
CASSPPGGGTEAFF
TGCGCCAGCAGCCCCCCCGGGGGGGGCACTGAAGCTTTCTTT